Presented here are 28 T cell receptor beta chains from one specimen sequenced in a study of T-cell memory formation after mild COVID-19. TCRdb recomputed calls from the 5' RACE reads with MiXCR, one row per CDR3 protein. The table records around 130,000 distinct CDR3 sequences, 16% of them present only once. The sequencing sample was made of PBMCs or a T cell subset sorted from them (not recorded which). The receptors originated from an adult woman who had mild COVID-19 (a few samples of this study predate the infection). Cell type and time point are not known.

The V gene is TRBV7-2, the J gene TRBJ2-3, with a weak D call TRBD1 (5 bases). In germline, CDR1 is SGHTA, CDR2 FQGNSA. Trimming pared 0 bases from V and 2 bases from J, leaving 12 bases between. There are 16 residues in the CDR3. CDR3 nucleotide sequence: TGTGCCAGCAGCTTAGCGGTCAGGGTGGCCACAGATACGCAGTATTTT. Translated: CASSLAVRVATDTQYF.

This clonotype came up a few times. V usage is TRBV5-1 and J usage is TRBJ2-5, with 7 bases that match TRBD1. Germline CDR1 is SGHRS and CDR2 is YFSETQ. This CDR3 has 14 residues. J gave up 2 bases and V 7 bases, and 8 bases lay outside the gene matches. The CDR3: CASRLGRGQETQYF. The CDR3 nucleotides read TGCGCCAGCCGACTCGGCAGGGGGCAAGAGACCCAGTACTTC.

Here the CDR3 DNA reads TGTGCCAGCAGTTTGGGGGGGCCAGGGACCTACGAGCAGTACTTC. This encodes CASSLGGPGTYEQYF. The chain carries TRBV12-3 or TRBV12-4 and TRBJ2-7; possible D gene TRBD2, 7 bases. With 3 bases removed from V and 2 bases from J, the gap between germline ends came to 14 bases. The CDR3 runs to 15 residues.

This clonotype was observed a handful of times. V and J are TRBV28 and TRBJ2-7; 12 bases map to TRBD2. The CDR3 contains 18 residues. J lost 3 bases, V lost 3 bases, and 12 bases had no gene match. The germline V gene encodes CDR1 MDHEN and CDR2 SYDVKM. CDR3 residues: CASSLGPPGLAGRYEQYF. CDR3 sequence (DNA): TGTGCCAGCAGTTTGGGCCCCCCGGGACTAGCGGGCCGCTACGAGCAGTACTTC.

In its sample, this clonotype was seen many times. The gene calls are TRBV11-2 and TRBJ2-1; D uncertain. The germline V and J ends were trimmed by 1 base and 6 bases, with 1 base remaining between them. CDR3 length: 11 amino acids. Per the germline V gene, CDR1 is SGHAT and CDR2 is FQNNGV. The CDR3 region has the DNA TGTGCCAGCAGCTTAGTCAATGAGCAGTTCTTC. Amino acids: CASSLVNEQFF.

The CDR3 is CASQDSSYEKLFF. The CDR3 DNA reads TGTGCCAGCCAGGACAGTTCCTATGAAAAACTGTTTTTT. The chain couples TRBV2 to TRBJ1-4, with D maybe TRBD1 (6 bases). This CDR3 comprises 13 residues. Trimming pared 8 bases from V and 6 bases from J, leaving 13 bases between. CDR1 SNHLY and CDR2 FYNNEI come from the germline V gene.

This chain connects TRBV6-5 to TRBJ2-3; D perhaps matches TRBD2 (6 bases). The CDR3 length is 18 residues. V was shortened by 0 bases and J by 0 bases, with 16 bases between the two germline ends. CDR1 and CDR2 from the germline V gene are MNHEY and SVGAGI. CDR3 loop: CASSYSRPLSGSTDTQYF. The CDR3 region has the DNA TGTGCCAGCAGTTACTCGAGGCCGTTGAGCGGGAGCACAGATACGCAGTATTTT.

A few counts support this clonotype. The chain couples TRBV5-1 to TRBJ1-1; D is unresolved. Per the germline V gene, CDR1 is SGHRS and CDR2 is YFSETQ. The V end was cut by 3 bases, the J end by 1 base, with 10 bases between. The CDR3 totals 14 residues. Here the CDR3 DNA reads TGCGCCAGCAGCTCGGTGGTGGGGAACACTGAAGCTTTCTTT. Protein product: CASSSVVGNTEAFF. The whole variable domain, remainder taken from reference TRBV5-1 and TRBJ1-1, is KAGVTQTPRYLIKTRGQQVTLSCSPISGHRSVSWYQQTPGQGLQFLFEYFSETQRNKGNFPGRFSGRQFSNSRSEMNVSTLELGDSALYLCASSSVVGNTEAFFGQGTRLTVV.

The rearrangement joins TRBV12-3 or TRBV12-4 to TRBJ2-1, with 9 bases aligning to TRBD1. Losses at the gene ends were 4 bases for V and 6 bases for J; bases not matched to a gene: 7. The CDR3 runs 15 residues. The CDR3 DNA reads TGTGCCAGCAGTTCAACAGGGGGCGCTTTCAATGAGCAGTTCTTC. Translation: CASSSTGGAFNEQFF.

This chain connects TRBV18 to TRBJ2-3; D call uncertain. Germline assignment: CDR1 KGHSH and CDR2 LQKENI. The V gene lost 3 bases and the J gene lost 4 bases, with 14 bases spanning the gap. CDR3 length: 15 amino acids. The CDR3 DNA reads as TGTGCCAGCTCACCGACGAAGCAGAACGCAGATACGCAGTATTTT. Its translation is CASSPTKQNADTQYF.

This clonotype was observed a handful of times. The chain recombines TRBV27 with TRBJ2-1, with TRBD2 identical over 9 bases. V trimming: 8 bases; J trimming: 5 bases; junction bases outside the gene matches: 13. Germline V lookup: CDR1 MNHEY, CDR2 SMNVEV (reference sequence). This CDR3 is 16 amino acids long. The CDR3 nucleotides are TGTGCCAGCCAGCGGGAGGAACTATCCCTGAACAATGAGCAGTTCTTC. It is translated as CASQREELSLNNEQFF.

This clonotype has a single count. The chain couples TRBV27 to TRBJ1-2, with 9 bases lining up with TRBD1. V lost 4 bases to trimming and J lost 5 bases; unmatched junction nucleotides: 5. The CDR3 loop spans 14 amino acids. Germline lookup yields CDR1 MNHEY and CDR2 SMNVEV (reference sequence). The CDR3 DNA reads as TGTGCCAGCAGTTGGGGACAGGGACGTTATGGCTACACCTTC. This encodes CASSWGQGRYGYTF.

This clonotype was counted between two and nine times. V gene TRBV12-3 or TRBV12-4 combines with J gene TRBJ2-2; TRBD2 matches at 10 bases. CDR3 size: 14 residues. The ends lost 8 bases at V and 3 bases at J; junction bases unmatched: 3. The CDR3 nucleotides read TGTGCCAGCGGACTAGCGGCACACACCGGGGAGCTGTTTTTT. Protein sequence: CASGLAAHTGELFF.

The chain joins TRBV6-2 or TRBV6-3 to TRBJ2-1, with a possible D match to TRBD1 (6 bases). CDR3 length equals 18 residues. V was cut by 6 bases and J by 0 bases, with 21 bases left in between. CDR1 MNHEY and CDR2 SVGEGT come from the germline V gene. The CDR3: CASSPGVQGTSSYNEQFF. CDR3 coding DNA: TGTGCCAGCAGCCCGGGCGTACAGGGTACGAGCTCCTACAATGAGCAGTTCTTC.

This sequence joins TRBV7-6 and TRBJ2-2, with D possibly matching TRBD2 (5 bases). The germline gives CDR1 SGHVS, CDR2 FNYEAQ. CDR3 length equals 15 residues. Trimming removed 5 bases at V and 3 bases at J, with 13 bases between. This chain's CDR3 is CASSPRVEDTGELFF. In DNA, the CDR3 is TGTGCCAGCAGCCCCCGGGTGGAGGACACCGGGGAGCTGTTTTTT.

This clonotype was counted only a few times. J is TRBJ2-3 and V is TRBV7-8; 11 bases map to TRBD2. V lost 3 bases to trimming and J lost 2 bases; unmatched junction nucleotides: 10. The CDR3 loop spans 18 amino acids. The germline CDR1 and CDR2 sequences are SGHVS and FQNEAQ. DNA for the CDR3: TGTGCCAGCAGCTTTATGGGACTAGCGGAGATTCACACAGATACGCAGTATTTT. It encodes CASSFMGLAEIHTDTQYF. Full variable domain (outside the CDR3, taken from reference TRBV7-8 and TRBJ2-3): GAGVSQSPRYKVAKRGQDVALRCDPISGHVSLFWYQQALGQGPEFLTYFQNEAQLDKSGLPSDRFFAERPEGSVSTLKIQRTQQEDSAVYLCASSFMGLAEIHTDTQYFGPGTRLTVL.

The V call is TRBV2, the J call TRBJ1-2; no firm D call. Trimming cost V 4 bases and J 14 bases, with 23 bases left between them. Looked up from germline, CDR1 is SNHLY and CDR2 is FYNNEI. CDR3 length: 14 amino acids. As DNA, the CDR3 is TGTGCCAGCAGTGGGCTTGAGGGTCGGGTCCCCCCTACCTTC. Translation gives CASSGLEGRVPPTF.

This clonotype has just a few counts. V usage is TRBV18 and J usage is TRBJ1-5, with D possibly TRBD1 on 6 matching bases. From germline, CDR1 is KGHSH and CDR2 LQKENI. CDR3 size: 14 residues. Trimming took off 6 bases at V and 5 bases at J, with 14 bases between the two ends. The CDR3 sequence: CASSPTGYYQPQHF. CDR3 sequence (DNA): TGTGCCAGCTCCCCCACAGGGTACTATCAGCCCCAGCATTTT.

In DNA, the CDR3 is TGTGCCAGCAGCCTACAGGGGAATAGGGCTTTCTTT. Amino acids: CASSLQGNRAFF. This chain links TRBV16 with TRBJ1-1, with TRBD1 identical over 7 bases. V lost 4 bases and J lost 11; bases outside the gene matches: 7. CDR1 KGHSY and CDR2 FQNENV come from the germline V gene. The CDR3 extends over 12 amino acids.

A few counts support this clonotype. CDR3 coding DNA: TGTGCCAGCAGTGGGGGTCGGACTAGCGGGAGGCCAGATACGCAGTATTTT. Amino acids: CASSGGRTSGRPDTQYF. The V and J genes are TRBV2 and TRBJ2-3, with 14 bases that match TRBD2. Germline CDR1 is SNHLY and CDR2 is FYNNEI. The trim removed 4 bases at V and 4 bases at J, leaving 7 bases unmatched. The CDR3 length is 17 residues.

J is TRBJ2-2 and V is TRBV5-1; D is unresolved. The CDR3 is 14 residues long. CDR1 is SGHRS and CDR2 is YFSETQ in the germline V gene. The germline V and J ends were trimmed by 0 bases and 2 bases, with 5 bases remaining between them. The CDR3 DNA is TGCGCCAGCAGCTTGGAGCTTAACACCGGGGAGCTGTTTTTT. Protein sequence: CASSLELNTGELFF.

This clonotype was recorded a few times. The chain joins TRBV12-3 or TRBV12-4 to TRBJ2-7; tentative D call: TRBD1 (5 bases). Between the trimmed V and J ends, which lost 8 bases and 5 bases, there was a span of 13 bases. The CDR3 consists of 12 residues. The CDR3 region has the DNA TGTGCCAGCTCCAGTTGGGGCGACGAGCAGTACTTC. The encoded protein is CASSSWGDEQYF.

This clonotype was observed a handful of times. The chain joins TRBV5-1 to TRBJ2-1, with 11 bases identical to TRBD2. The CDR3 extends over 17 amino acids. V gave up 1 base and J gave up 6 bases; unmatched junction bases: 9. Germline CDR1 SGHRS, CDR2 YFSETQ. CDR3 sequence (DNA): TGCGCCAGCAGCTTGTTGCTAACTAGCGGGAGTGGCAATGAGCAGTTCTTC. Encoded protein: CASSLLLTSGSGNEQFF.

This clonotype came up many times. This chain uses TRBV7-9 with TRBJ2-1; either TRBD1 or TRBD2 may fit D (8 bases each). The CDR3 sequence is 19 residues long. V lost 2 bases and J 7 bases, leaving 27 bases between the germline ends. CDR1 is SEHNR and CDR2 is FQNEAQ in the germline V gene (reference sequence). For the CDR3, the DNA is TGTGCCAGCAGCTTAAGGCGTCAGGGGGCTAGCGGGTTAAGGAATGAGCAGTTCTTC. Amino acids: CASSLRRQGASGLRNEQFF.

The genes are TRBV30 and TRBJ2-7, with a weak D call TRBD1 (6 bases). Germline V gene lookup returns CDR1 GTSNPN and CDR2 SVGIG (reference sequence). V dropped 2 bases and J dropped 1 base, with 12 bases sitting between them. This CDR3 region has 14 residues. The CDR3 spells CAWSSTGRSYEQYF. The CDR3, as DNA: TGTGCCTGGAGTTCTACAGGGCGATCCTACGAGCAGTACTTC.

There are a few counts of this clonotype. The V call is TRBV24-1, the J call TRBJ1-2; no definite D call. Germline-derived CDR1 and CDR2 are KGHDR and SFDVKD. Trimming removed 3 bases at V and 2 bases at J, with 9 bases between. CDR3 size: 14 residues. The CDR3 reads CATSDPGFNYGYTF. As DNA, the CDR3 is TGTGCCACCAGTGATCCTGGCTTCAACTATGGCTACACCTTC.

This clonotype came up many times. The gene calls are TRBV7-7 and TRBJ2-5; D gene ambiguous. Germline V gives CDR1 SSHAT, CDR2 FNYEAQ (reference sequence). V was cut by 4 bases and J by 5 bases, with 11 bases left in between. CDR3 size: 13 residues. CDR3 sequence (DNA): TGTGCCAGCAGCTCCTGGACCTATGAGACCCAGTACTTC. Residues: CASSSWTYETQYF.

The sample holds a few counts of this clonotype. The chain couples TRBV6-5 to TRBJ1-1; D gene unclear. Germline CDR1 MNHEY, CDR2 SVGAGI. V shed 0 bases and J shed 8 bases, with 13 bases lying between them. This CDR3 is built from 14 residues. The CDR3 DNA follows: TGTGCCAGCAGTTACTCGATGGGAGGTCGGGAAGCTTTCTTT. It translates to CASSYSMGGREAFF.